This T cell receptor (beta chain) was recovered during a study of esophageal squamous cell carcinoma under preoperative chemotherapy. Points from the study as a whole: After paclitaxel-nedaplatin, abundant clones were more likely to contract than amplify.

Germline-derived CDR1 and CDR2 are MRHNA and SNTAGT. V was shortened by 4 bases and J by 0 bases, with 6 bases between the two germline ends. This CDR3 has 13 amino acids. Sample time point: after preoperative PTX-NDP chemotherapy. From the PCR reads, TCRdb called clonotypes with MiXCR, one entry per CDR3 protein. The sample yields approximately 1,300 distinct CDR3 sequences, approximately 31% seen once. This clonotype was counted a few times. Its target is unknown. This TCR was sampled from a human donor with esophageal squamous cell carcinoma. The donor label of this sample is uncertain. Sampling was conducted from a patient given preoperative chemotherapy. The V and J genes are TRBV6-4 and TRBJ1-1, with D possibly TRBD1 on 5 matching bases. CDR3 coding DNA: TGTGCCAGCAGTGGACAGCTGAACACTGAAGCTTTCTTT. It is translated as CASSGQLNTEAFF.